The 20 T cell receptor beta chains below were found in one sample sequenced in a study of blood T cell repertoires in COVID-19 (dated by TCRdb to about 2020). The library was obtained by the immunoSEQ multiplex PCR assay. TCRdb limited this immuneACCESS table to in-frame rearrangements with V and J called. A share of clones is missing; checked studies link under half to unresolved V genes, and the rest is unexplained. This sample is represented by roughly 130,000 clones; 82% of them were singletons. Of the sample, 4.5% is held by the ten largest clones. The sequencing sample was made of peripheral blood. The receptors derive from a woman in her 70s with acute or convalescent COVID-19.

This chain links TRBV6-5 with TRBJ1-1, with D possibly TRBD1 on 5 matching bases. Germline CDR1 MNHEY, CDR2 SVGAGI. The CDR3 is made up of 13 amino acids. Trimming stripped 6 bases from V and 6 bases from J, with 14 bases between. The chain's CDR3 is CASSHGGVAEAFF. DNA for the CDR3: TGTGCCAGCAGCCACGGGGGGGTTGCTGAAGCTTTCTTT.

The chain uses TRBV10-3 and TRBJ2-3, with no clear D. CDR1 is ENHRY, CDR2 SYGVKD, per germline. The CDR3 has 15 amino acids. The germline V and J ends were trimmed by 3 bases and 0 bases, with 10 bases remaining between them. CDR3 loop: CAISETSVSTDTQYF. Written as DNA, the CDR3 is TGTGCCATCAGTGAAACTTCGGTTAGCACAGATACGCAGTATTTT.

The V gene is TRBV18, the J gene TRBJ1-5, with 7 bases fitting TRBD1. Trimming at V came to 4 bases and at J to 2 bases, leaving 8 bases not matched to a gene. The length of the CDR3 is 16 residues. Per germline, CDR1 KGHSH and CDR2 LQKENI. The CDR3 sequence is CASSQFQGVGNQPQHF. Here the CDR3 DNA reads TGTGCCAGCTCACAATTTCAGGGGGTTGGCAATCAGCCCCAGCATTTT.

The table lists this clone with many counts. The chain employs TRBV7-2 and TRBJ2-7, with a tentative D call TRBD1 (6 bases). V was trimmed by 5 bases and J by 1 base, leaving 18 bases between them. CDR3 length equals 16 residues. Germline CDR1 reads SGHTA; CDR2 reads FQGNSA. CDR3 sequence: CASSVWGLGASYEQYV. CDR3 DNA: TGTGCCAGCAGCGTATGGGGGCTAGGTGCATCCTACGAGCAGTACGTC.

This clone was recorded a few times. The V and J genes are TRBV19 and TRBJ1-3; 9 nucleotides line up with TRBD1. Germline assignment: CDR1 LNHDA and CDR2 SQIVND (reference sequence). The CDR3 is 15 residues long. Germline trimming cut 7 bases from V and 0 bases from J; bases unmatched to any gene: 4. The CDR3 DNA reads TGTGCCAGTAAGGACAGGGGAAGCTCTGGAAACACCATATATTTT. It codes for CASKDRGSSGNTIYF.

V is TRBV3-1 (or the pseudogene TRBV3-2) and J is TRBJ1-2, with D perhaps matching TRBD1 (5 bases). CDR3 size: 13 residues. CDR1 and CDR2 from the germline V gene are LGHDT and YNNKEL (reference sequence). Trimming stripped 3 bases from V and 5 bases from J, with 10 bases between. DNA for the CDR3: TGTGCCAGCAGCCAGATACAGGAATATGGCTACACCTTC. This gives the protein CASSQIQEYGYTF.

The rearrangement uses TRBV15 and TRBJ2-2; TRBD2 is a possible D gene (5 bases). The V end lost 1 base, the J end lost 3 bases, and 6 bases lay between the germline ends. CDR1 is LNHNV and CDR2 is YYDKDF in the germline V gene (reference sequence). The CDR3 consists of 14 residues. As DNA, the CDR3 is TGTGCCACCAGCAGAGGCGGGTACACCGGGGAGCTGTTTTTT. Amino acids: CATSRGGYTGELFF.

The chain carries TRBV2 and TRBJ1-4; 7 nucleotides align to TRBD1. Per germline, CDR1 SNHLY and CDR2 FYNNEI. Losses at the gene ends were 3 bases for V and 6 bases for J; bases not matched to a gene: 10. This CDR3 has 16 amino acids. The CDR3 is CASSDATGEEDEKLFF. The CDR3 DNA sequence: TGTGCCAGCAGTGACGCTACAGGGGAGGAAGATGAAAAACTGTTTTTT.

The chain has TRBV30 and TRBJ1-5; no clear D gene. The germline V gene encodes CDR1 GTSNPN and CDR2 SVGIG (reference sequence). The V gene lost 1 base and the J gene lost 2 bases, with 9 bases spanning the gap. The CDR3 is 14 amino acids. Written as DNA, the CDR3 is TGTGCCTGGAGTGCGGGATCTGGCAATCAGCCCCAGCATTTT. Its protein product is CAWSAGSGNQPQHF.

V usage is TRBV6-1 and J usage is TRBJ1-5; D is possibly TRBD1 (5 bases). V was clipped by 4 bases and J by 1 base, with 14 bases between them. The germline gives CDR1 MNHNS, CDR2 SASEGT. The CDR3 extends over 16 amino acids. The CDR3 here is CASSVGRDRSNQPQHF. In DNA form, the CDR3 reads TGTGCCAGCAGTGTGGGCAGGGATAGGAGCAATCAGCCCCAGCATTTT.

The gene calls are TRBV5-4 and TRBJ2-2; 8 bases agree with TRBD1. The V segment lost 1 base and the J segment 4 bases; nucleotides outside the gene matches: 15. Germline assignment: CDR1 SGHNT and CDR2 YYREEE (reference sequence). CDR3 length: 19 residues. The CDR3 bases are TGTGCCAGCAGCTTGAGGTATGGACAGGGAGATTTTTTCACCGGGGAGCTGTTTTTT. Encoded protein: CASSLRYGQGDFFTGELFF.

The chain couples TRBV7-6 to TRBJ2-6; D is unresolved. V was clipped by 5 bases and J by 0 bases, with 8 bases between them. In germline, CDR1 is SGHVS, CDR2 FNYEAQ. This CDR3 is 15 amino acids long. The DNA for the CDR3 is TGTGCCAGCAGCATCAAGAGCTCTGGGGCCAACGTCCTGACTTTC. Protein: CASSIKSSGANVLTF.

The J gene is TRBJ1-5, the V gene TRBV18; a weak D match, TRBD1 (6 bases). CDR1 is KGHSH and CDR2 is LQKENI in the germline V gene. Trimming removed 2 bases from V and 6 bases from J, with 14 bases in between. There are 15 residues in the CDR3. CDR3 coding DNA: TGTGCCAGCTCACCAGAACAGGGACTAGCTCAGCCCCAGCATTTT. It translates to CASSPEQGLAQPQHF.

Written as DNA, the CDR3 is TGCGCCAGCAGCCCTGGGGGGGCATGGGGCACTGAAGCTTTCTTT. Protein product: CASSPGGAWGTEAFF. This sequence joins TRBV5-1 and TRBJ1-1; D is perhaps TRBD1 (6 bases). The V end was cut by 4 bases, the J end by 4 bases, with 17 bases between. Looked up from germline, CDR1 is SGHRS and CDR2 is YFSETQ. This CDR3 contains 15 residues.

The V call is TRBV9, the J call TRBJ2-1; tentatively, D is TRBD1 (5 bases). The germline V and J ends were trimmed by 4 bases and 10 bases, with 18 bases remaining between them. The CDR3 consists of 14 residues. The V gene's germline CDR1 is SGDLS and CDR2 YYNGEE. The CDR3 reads CASSPYLSWGEQFF. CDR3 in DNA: TGTGCCAGCAGCCCTTACCTCAGTTGGGGCGAGCAGTTCTTC.

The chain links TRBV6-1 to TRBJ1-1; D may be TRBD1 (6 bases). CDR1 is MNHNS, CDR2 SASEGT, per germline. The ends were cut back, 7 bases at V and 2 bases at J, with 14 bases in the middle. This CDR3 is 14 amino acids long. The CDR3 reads CASTRGQLNTEAFF. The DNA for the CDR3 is TGTGCCAGCACCAGAGGACAGCTAAACACTGAAGCTTTCTTT.

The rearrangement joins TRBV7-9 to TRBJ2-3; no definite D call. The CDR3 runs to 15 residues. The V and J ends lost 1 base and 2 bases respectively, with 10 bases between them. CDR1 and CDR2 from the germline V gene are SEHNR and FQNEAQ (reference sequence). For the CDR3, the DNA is TGTGCCAGCAGCTTAGGTTCACTCGACACAGATACGCAGTATTTT. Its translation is CASSLGSLDTDTQYF.

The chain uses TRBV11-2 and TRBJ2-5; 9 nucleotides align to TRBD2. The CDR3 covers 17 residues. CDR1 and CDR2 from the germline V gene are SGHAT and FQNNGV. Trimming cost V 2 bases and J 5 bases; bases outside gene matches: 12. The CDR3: CASSLWSGGPGEETQYF. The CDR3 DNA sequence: TGTGCCAGCAGCTTATGGAGCGGGGGGCCCGGGGAGGAGACCCAGTACTTC.

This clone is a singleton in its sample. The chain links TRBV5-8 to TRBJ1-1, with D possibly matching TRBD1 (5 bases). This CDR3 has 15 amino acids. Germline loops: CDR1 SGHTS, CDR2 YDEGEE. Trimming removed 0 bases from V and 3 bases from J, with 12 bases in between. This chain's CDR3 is CASSLGGEIYTEAFF. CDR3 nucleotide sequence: TGTGCCAGCAGCTTGGGGGGGGAGATTTACACTGAAGCTTTCTTT.

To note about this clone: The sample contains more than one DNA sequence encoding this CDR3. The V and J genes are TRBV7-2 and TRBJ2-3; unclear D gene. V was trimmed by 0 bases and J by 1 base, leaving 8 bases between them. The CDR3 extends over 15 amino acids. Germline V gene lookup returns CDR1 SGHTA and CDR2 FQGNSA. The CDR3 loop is CASSLARGGTDTQYF. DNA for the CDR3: TGTGCCAGCAGCTTAGCGCGTGGAGGCACAGATACGCAGTATTTT.